The entry below gives a single TCR beta chain sequence along with its context. This clone was counted once. What this receptor recognizes is not known. Per-base qualities were not stored, and no clone one base away is much larger. The source of the sample is a study of shared clonotypes between healthy human individuals (dated by TCRdb to between 2020 and 2021). For the study in its entirety: Three men and a couple of women, aged 18 to 49 years, made up the cohort. For each donor, three plates each were used for CD4 naive and CD4 memory, two plates were used for CD8 naive, and one plate was used for CD8 memory. Blood TCR repertoires of a handful of healthy adults were deeply sequenced to estimate repertoire size and the extent of clonotype sharing between individuals. To increase sequencing depth and limit assay-specific biases, different laboratories used diverse techniques to prepare libraries and sequence TCR repertoires. Leukapheresis yielded between about 0.8 and 9.5 billion PBMCs per donor. The research as a whole found: Sampling was limited to blood, and TCR repertoires in tissue likely differ from TCR repertoires in blood. Approximately 5% of naive CD4, around 3.5% of naive CD8, approximately 2.2% of memory CD4, and approximately 0.4% of memory CD8 clonotypes were shared across a few donors. Because the study included a small number of donors, the genetic and exposure-history diversity represented was limited. Pairwise subsampling led to the expectation that sequencing depth would affect the degree of clonotype sharing among donors. Rarefaction of sorted-subset datasets indicated incomplete sequencing despite the large sequencing depth. Compared with non-shared clonotypes, clonotypes shared by all four sorted-subset donors had higher generation probabilities. Naive subsets generally had larger estimated clonotype richness than memory subsets did.

Healthy HIV-negative adults with no recently reported acute infections or vaccinations were included as donors. All donors were Caucasian adults living in Nashville, Tennessee, USA. CD8 memory samples consisted of magnetically selected CD45RO+ cells combined with CCR7-negative CD45RA+ effector memory (TemRA) cells. Blood was obtained by leukapheresis, after which PBMCs were separated by Ficoll-Histopaque density gradient centrifugation and cryopreserved in liquid nitrogen vapor phase. Analytical flow cytometry was used to check the purity and quantity of each magnetically sorted T cell population. From each sorted fraction, genomic DNA was isolated and quantified by UV absorbance on a Nanodrop 2000c. The germline V gene encodes CDR1 MNHEY and CDR2 SMNVEV (reference sequence). The CDR3, from cysteine to phenylalanine, totals 15 residues. Only the CDR3 portion is preserved as DNA: 45 bases, with reading frame beginning at the first base. V is pruned by 2 bases and J by 5 bases, leaving 2 bases of the junction without a gene match.

TCR CDR3 regions were amplified from genomic DNA by multiplex PCR using the deep immunoSEQ assay. Extracted genomic DNA from each cell subset was spread evenly across all wells of several immunoSEQ 96-well plates, with each plate serving as a replicate. For sorted subsets, roughly 200 ng of genomic DNA, equivalent to 30,000 or so T cell genomes, went into each replicate PCR. Purified libraries were measured with a Qubit 3.0 fluorometer, size-checked on a Bioanalyzer 2100, and measured again with the KAPA Library Quantification kit. A separate single-read 150-cycle Illumina NextSeq 550 flow cell was used to sequence each immunoSEQ 96-well plate. For the original study's pipeline: The immunoSEQ output contained only junctional sequences without quality scores, so filtering could not match that applied to full-length reads. To assign V/J genes and CDR3, sequences were annotated using PyIR, a Python wrapper for IgBLAST v1.9, with IMGT germline references. Reads were filtered out if the reads had weak V/J assignments (E-value above 1e-6), no CDR3, stop codons, out-of-frame junctions, or ambiguous translated residues. V3J clonotypes were defined by identical inferred V gene, J gene, and CDR3 amino acid sequence. The percentage overlap between two repertoires was calculated by dividing the number of shared unique clonotypes by the size of the smaller repertoire. Three approaches were used to assess repertoire richness: RTK rarefaction, the Chao1 estimator, and Recon v2.1 estimates of unobserved clonotypes. OLGA was used to compute generation probabilities for all TCRbeta clonotypes that the gDNA method yielded from a handful of donors. TCRdb obtained this table from immuneACCESS and retained in-frame rearrangements with V and J assigned. These tables miss some clones; where compared with another copy, unresolved V genes account for less than half of the shortfall, and the remainder is unexplained. The V and J calls and clone size were taken over from that table, and D and trimming were inferred from the DNA. Recorded for this sample are roughly 660,000 clones; about 90% of them occurred a single time. The ten most abundant clones make up about a third of the sample.

Source material: memory CD8+ T cells from PBMCs. The cell subset or site label on this specimen signifies: CD45RO+ cells pooled with CCR7-negative TemRA cells. This receptor was obtained from a young man in good health. Some clones in this sample may be carry-over from other donors' samples. Recombination joined TRBV27 with TRBJ2-7; a stretch of 14 junction bases matches TRBD2. For the CDR3, the sequence is CASSLGLAGGHEQYF. The DNA sequence is TGTGCCAGCAGTTTAGGACTAGCGGGAGGACACGAGCAGTACTTC.